This entry lists 30 T cell receptor beta chains sequenced from one sample in a study of blood T cell repertoires in COVID-19. Sequencing was performed with immunoSEQ multiplex PCR; in TCRdb, only in-frame clones are kept and a portion is missing. The sample lists 270,000 or so clones; 70% to 90% were seen once. Sequencing was done on a sample of peripheral blood. These receptors came from a woman in her twenties or thirties with COVID-19, enrolled during active disease.

The chain is built from TRBV6-5 and TRBJ2-5, with a tentative D call TRBD2 (6 bases). Germline CDR1 and CDR2: MNHEY and SVGAGI. Deletions cut 7 bases from V and 5 bases from J, with 14 bases between. The length of the CDR3 is 13 residues. The CDR3 nucleotides are TGTGCCAGCACTCCCCCGGGGGACGAGACCCAGTACTTC. Amino acid sequence: CASTPPGDETQYF.

J is TRBJ1-2 and V is TRBV5-5; D possibly corresponds to TRBD1 (5 bases). The CDR3 sequence is 14 residues long. Trimming pared 0 bases from V and 13 bases from J, leaving 19 bases between. Germline V gene data show CDR1 as SGHKS and CDR2 as YYEKEE (reference sequence). The CDR3, as DNA: TGTGCCAGCAGCTTGGTGGCAACCTTTATGGGGGGCACCTTC. Amino acid sequence: CASSLVATFMGGTF.

This clone was found many times. The chain employs TRBV15 and TRBJ1-2; maybe TRBD1 (5 bases). The CDR3 covers 15 residues. Between the trimmed V and J ends, which lost 6 bases and 6 bases, there was a span of 20 bases. The germline V gene encodes CDR1 LNHNV and CDR2 YYDKDF (reference sequence). The CDR3 reads CATRPPGLRADGYTF. The CDR3 DNA sequence: TGTGCCACCAGGCCACCGGGACTAAGGGCCGATGGCTACACCTTC.

This clone was counted a few times. This chain joins TRBV27 and TRBJ2-7, with 8 bases lining up with TRBD1. V lost 6 bases to trimming and J lost 2 bases; unmatched junction nucleotides: 6. Germline CDR1 and CDR2: MNHEY and SMNVEV (reference sequence). CDR3 size: 14 residues. CDR3 loop: CASSHDRGPYEQYF. The DNA of the CDR3 is TGTGCCAGCAGCCATGACAGGGGCCCCTACGAGCAGTACTTC.

V is TRBV5-1 and J is TRBJ2-1; 7 nucleotides align to TRBD1. V lost 2 bases, J lost 2 bases, and 4 bases stayed unmatched. The CDR3 is 15 residues long. Germline V gene lookup returns CDR1 SGHRS and CDR2 YFSETQ. The CDR3 coding sequence is TGCGCCAGCAGCTTTACAGGGGAAGCCTACAATGAGCAGTTCTTC. As protein: CASSFTGEAYNEQFF.

This sequence joins TRBV2 and TRBJ2-3; TRBD2 matches 7 bases. V lost 4 bases, J lost 2 bases, and 3 bases stayed unmatched. The CDR3 runs to 14 residues. CDR1 and CDR2 (germline): SNHLY, FYNNEI. In nucleotides, the CDR3 is TGTGCCAGCAGTGGCGGGAGCCCCACAGATACGCAGTATTTT. Translation: CASSGGSPTDTQYF.

For this clone: The same CDR3 is also encoded by other DNA sequences in this sample. The CDR3 is CASSSGGEQYF. DNA of the CDR3: TGCGCCAGCAGCTCCGGGGGAGAGCAGTACTTC. The chain combines TRBV5-1 with TRBJ2-7; weak D call: TRBD2 (6 bases). This CDR3 comprises 11 residues. The germline V gene has CDR1 SGHRS and CDR2 YFSETQ. Trimming stripped 3 bases from V and 7 bases from J, with 8 bases between. The complete variable domain, with remaining parts taken from reference TRBV5-1 and TRBJ2-7, reads KAGVTQTPRYLIKTRGQQVTLSCSPISGHRSVSWYQQTPGQGLQFLFEYFSETQRNKGNFPGRFSGRQFSNSRSEMNVSTLELGDSALYLCASSSGGEQYFGPGTRLTVT.

V and J are TRBV5-5 and TRBJ2-7; TRBD1 agrees at 8 bases. V shed 2 bases, J shed 3 bases, and the junction held 13 bases outside the gene matches. The CDR3 spans 17 residues. Looked up from germline, CDR1 is SGHKS and CDR2 is YYEKEE (reference sequence). DNA for the CDR3: TGTGCCAGCAGCTTTGTTTCCGGGGGACAGGTGAACTACGAGCAGTACTTC. Translated: CASSFVSGGQVNYEQYF.

This rearrangement joins TRBV4-2 to TRBJ1-4; 8 bases are a match to TRBD1. The CDR3 loop spans 19 amino acids. CDR1 is LGHNA, CDR2 YNFKEQ, per germline. The V gene end was trimmed by 3 bases and the J gene end by 0 bases; junction bases not matched to a gene: 12. Written as DNA, the CDR3 is TGTGCCAGCAGCCACCGATTCCGGGACAGGACCACAACTAATGAAAAACTGTTTTTT. Translation: CASSHRFRDRTTTNEKLFF.

The V gene is TRBV3-1 (or the pseudogene TRBV3-2), the J gene TRBJ2-5; weak D call: TRBD2 (5 bases). CDR3 size: 16 residues. V was shortened by 0 bases and J by 6 bases, with 17 bases between the two germline ends. Germline V gives CDR1 LGHDT, CDR2 YNNKEL (reference sequence). The CDR3 spells CASSQEATEGRKTQYF. CDR3 nucleotide sequence: TGTGCCAGCAGCCAAGAAGCCACAGAGGGTAGAAAGACCCAGTACTTC.

The chain is built from TRBV29-1 and TRBJ1-1; D perhaps matches TRBD1 (5 bases). V shed 4 bases and J shed 6 bases, with 6 bases lying between them. The length of the CDR3 is 10 residues. CDR1 SQVTM and CDR2 ANQGSEA come from the germline V gene. As DNA, the CDR3 is TGCAGCGTTGTGACAGCTGAAGCTTTCTTT. Translation: CSVVTAEAFF.

Worth noting for this clone: Mismatch with germline at one junction end may stem from a read error. The chain has TRBV30 and TRBJ2-2; 9 bases fit TRBD2. The germline V gene has CDR1 GTSNPN and CDR2 SVGIG (reference sequence). The CDR3 has 12 residues. For the CDR3, the DNA is TGCAGCGGGGGGTCGAACACCGGGGAGCTGTTTTTT. It yields the protein CSGGSNTGELFF. The complete variable domain, with remaining parts taken from reference TRBV30 and TRBJ2-2, reads SQTIHQWPATLVQPVGSPLSLECTVEGTSNPNLYWYRQAAGRGLQLLFYSVGIGQISSEVPQNLSASRPQDRQFILSSKKLLLSDSGFYLCSGGSNTGELFFGEGSRLTVL.

The sample holds one count of this clone. The chain has TRBV14 and TRBJ2-5; 10 nucleotides agree with TRBD1. The J segment lost 3 bases and the V segment lost 1 base, leaving 11 bases of the junction unmatched. Germline lookup yields CDR1 SGHDN and CDR2 FVKESK. The CDR3 runs 18 residues. Here the CDR3 DNA reads TGTGCCAGCAGCCAAGGGCCCCGAGACAGGGGGCTAGAAGAGACCCAGTACTTC. Residues: CASSQGPRDRGLEETQYF.

CDR3 in amino acids: CASRIGELDEQFF. Written as DNA, the CDR3 is TGTGCCAGCAGGATCGGTGAGCTAGACGAGCAGTTCTTC. The V and J genes are TRBV6-5 and TRBJ2-1; unclear D gene. The CDR3 consists of 13 residues. V was shortened by 6 bases and J by 10 bases, with 16 bases between the two germline ends. The germline CDR1 and CDR2 sequences are MNHEY and SVGAGI.

The genes are TRBV27 and TRBJ2-3, with TRBD2 matching 13 bases. Germline CDR1 MNHEY, CDR2 SMNVEV (reference sequence). The CDR3 totals 17 residues. V shed 5 bases, J shed 0 bases, and the junction held 5 bases outside the gene matches. CDR3 bases: TGTGCCAGCAGTCTGGGACTAGCGGGGACTAGCACAGATACGCAGTATTTT. The encoded protein is CASSLGLAGTSTDTQYF.

V usage is TRBV3-1 (or the pseudogene TRBV3-2) and J usage is TRBJ1-6; no firm D call. Germline CDR1 is LGHDT and CDR2 is YNNKEL (reference sequence). The CDR3 has 16 amino acids. Trimming shortened V by 1 base and J by 1 base, and 8 bases separated the two germline ends. CDR3: CASSQVGSSYNSPLHF. CDR3 bases: TGTGCCAGCAGCCAAGTGGGCAGTTCCTATAATTCACCCCTCCACTTT.

This clone was seen a single time. DNA for the CDR3: TGTGCCAGCAGCTTGGCCCGTAACAGGGTTGGGTCACCCCTCCACTTT. Translating gives CASSLARNRVGSPLHF. The rearrangement joins TRBV5-6 to TRBJ1-6; tentatively, D is TRBD1 (6 bases). Trimming removed 0 bases at V and 10 bases at J, with 17 bases between. The germline gives CDR1 SGHDT, CDR2 YYEEEE. The CDR3 totals 16 residues.

The genes are TRBV23-1 and TRBJ1-4; D gene unclear. TRBV23-1 has ORF status, its function being uncertain. V lost 7 bases and J 3 bases, leaving 18 bases between the germline ends. The CDR3 spans 16 residues. The CDR3 DNA follows: TGCGCCAGCAACCGGACTGCGCTCGGAGCTAATGAAAAACTGTTTTTT. This codes for CASNRTALGANEKLFF.

V and J are TRBV9 and TRBJ2-3; TRBD2 matches 9 bases. Germline assignment: CDR1 SGDLS and CDR2 YYNGEE. Trimming took 4 bases from V and 5 from J; bases not matched to a gene: 14. The CDR3 contains 17 residues. The CDR3 loop is CASSPSPAGGPKDTQYF. The CDR3 DNA is TGTGCCAGCAGCCCCTCCCCTGCGGGGGGGCCGAAAGATACGCAGTATTTT.

This clone was seen more than once but under ten times. This sequence joins TRBV5-4 and TRBJ2-7, with a tentative D call TRBD2 (6 bases). Per the germline V gene, CDR1 is SGHNT and CDR2 is YYREEE (reference sequence). The CDR3 is 14 amino acids. The V gene lost 0 bases and the J gene lost 5 bases, with 12 bases spanning the gap. The CDR3 reads CASSLGTSLHEQYF. The CDR3 DNA follows: TGTGCCAGCAGCTTGGGCACTAGCCTGCACGAGCAGTACTTC.

The chain recombines TRBV7-9 with TRBJ1-1; 8 bases are shared with TRBD1. Losses at the gene ends were 4 bases for V and 4 bases for J; bases not matched to a gene: 8. Germline V gene lookup returns CDR1 SEHNR and CDR2 FQNEAQ (reference sequence). The CDR3 has 15 amino acids. The DNA for the CDR3 is TGTGCCAGCAGCTATCCCGGGACAGGCCTCACTGAAGCTTTCTTT. Protein sequence: CASSYPGTGLTEAFF.

J is TRBJ1-1 and V is TRBV7-2; the D is unclear. This CDR3 region has 15 residues. The ends were cut back, 2 bases at V and 0 bases at J, with 10 bases in the middle. Germline V gene data show CDR1 as SGHTA and CDR2 as FQGNSA. CDR3 region: CASSLSGVLNTEAFF. The CDR3, as DNA: TGTGCCAGCAGCTTATCCGGGGTCCTGAACACTGAAGCTTTCTTT.

The V and J genes are TRBV7-9 and TRBJ1-1, with 7 bases matching TRBD1. The germline gives CDR1 SEHNR, CDR2 FQNEAQ (reference sequence). The V segment lost 0 bases and the J segment 3 bases; nucleotides outside the gene matches: 4. This CDR3 is built from 15 residues. The CDR3 DNA reads TGTGCCAGCAGCTTAGCTAGGACAGGTGACACTGAAGCTTTCTTT. It yields the protein CASSLARTGDTEAFF.

This clone was seen once. This chain links TRBV27 with TRBJ2-3; tentatively, D is TRBD2 (6 bases). Germline V CDR1 and CDR2: MNHEY, SMNVEV (reference sequence). The length of the CDR3 is 16 residues. V lost 5 bases, J lost 3 bases, and 18 bases lay in between. In DNA, the CDR3 is TGTGCCAGCAGTCCCTCACCGGGACTTTTAACAGATACGCAGTATTTT. It translates to CASSPSPGLLTDTQYF.

This clone was observed a single time. The gene calls are TRBV27 and TRBJ2-5, with 9 bases lining up with TRBD2. J was trimmed by 5 bases and V by 1 base; bases with no gene match: 11. Germline CDR1 is MNHEY and CDR2 is SMNVEV (reference sequence). CDR3 size: 17 residues. The CDR3 DNA sequence: TGTGCCAGCAGTTTATTGGGGACTAGCTCCCTCTTTGAGACCCAGTACTTC. It encodes CASSLLGTSSLFETQYF.

V and J are TRBV27 and TRBJ2-5; TRBD1 might be the D (6 bases). Germline V gene data show CDR1 as MNHEY and CDR2 as SMNVEV (reference sequence). This CDR3 is 13 amino acids long. V lost 6 bases and J lost 5, with 13 bases in between. The CDR3 sequence: CASSLLGGETQYF. The CDR3 nucleotides read TGTGCCAGCAGCCTACTAGGGGGTGAGACCCAGTACTTC.

The chain combines TRBV6-5 with TRBJ2-2; TRBD1 is a possible D gene (5 bases). Between the trimmed V and J ends, which lost 6 bases and 7 bases, there was a span of 15 bases. This CDR3 spans 14 amino acids. Germline assignment: CDR1 MNHEY and CDR2 SVGAGI. The CDR3, as DNA: TGTGCCAGCAGACCCAGGGTGGGAAACGGGGAGCTGTTTTTT. Encoded protein: CASRPRVGNGELFF.

J is TRBJ2-2 and V is TRBV19; a possible D gene is TRBD2 (6 bases). Germline CDR1 is LNHDA and CDR2 is SQIVND (reference sequence). This CDR3 has 15 residues. The ends were cut back, 3 bases at V and 6 bases at J, with 14 bases in the middle. CDR3 nucleotide sequence: TGTGCCAGTAGTATCCTCGAGGGAGGTCCCGGGGAGCTGTTTTTT. Amino acid sequence: CASSILEGGPGELFF.

The chain uses TRBV28 and TRBJ1-2; weak D call: TRBD1 (6 bases). The CDR3 contains 17 residues. The V and J ends lost 2 bases and 4 bases respectively, with 20 bases between them. Per the germline V gene, CDR1 is MDHEN and CDR2 is SYDVKM. The CDR3 loop reads CASSLRVVVGAGYGYTF. Written as DNA, the CDR3 is TGTGCCAGCAGTTTAAGAGTCGTGGTGGGGGCGGGCTATGGCTACACCTTC.

The J gene is TRBJ1-2, the V gene TRBV11-2, with 7 nucleotides matching TRBD1. The J segment lost 5 bases and the V segment lost 5 bases, leaving 5 bases of the junction unmatched. CDR1 SGHAT and CDR2 FQNNGV come from the germline V gene. The CDR3 has 13 residues. CDR3 region: CASSPGTDYGYTF. The CDR3 DNA is TGTGCCAGCAGCCCCGGGACAGATTATGGCTACACCTTC. Full variable domain (remainder filled in from reference TRBV11-2 and TRBJ1-2): EAGVAQSPRYKIIEKRQSVAFWCNPISGHATLYWYQQILGQGPKLLIQFQNNGVVDDSQLPKDRFSAERLKGVDSTLKIQPAKLEDSAVYLCASSPGTDYGYTFGSGTRLTVV.